The present entry profiles one T cell receptor (beta chain) with its context. V lost 3 bases, J lost 6 bases, and 5 bases lay in between. The germline V gene has CDR1 MNHEY and CDR2 SVGEGT. CDR3 length: 11 amino acids. The data stem from a study of blood T cell repertoires in COVID-19. Overall study context: The samples span acute and convalescent COVID-19 from the United States, Italy and Spain. PBMCs, B-cell-depleted T cells, or T cells provided the cDNA or gDNA that made up the material.

In the original processing: Reference gene primers were amplified, and this amplification served to estimate nucleated cell counts. Profiling relied on immunoSEQ multiplex PCR, and the TCRdb table lists in-frame clones only, not all of them. That table supplies the V and J calls and clone size; D and trimming were determined from the DNA. Of some 87,000 clones listed, around 87% are singletons. V usage is TRBV6-2 or TRBV6-3 and J usage is TRBJ1-1; D uncertain. This TCR derives from a human donor in a cohort sampled during active COVID-19. Sequenced input: peripheral blood. The CDR3 DNA reads as TGTGCCAGCAGTTATACTCCTGAAGCTTTCTTT. Translating gives CASSYTPEAFF.